This section outlines one TCR beta chain sequence together with its context. The data stem from a study of blood T cell repertoires in COVID-19. Study details: Samples taken during acute and convalescent COVID-19 were collected in the United States, Italy and Spain. Sample material is recorded as cDNA or gDNA derived from T cells, B-cell-depleted T cells, or PBMCs.

The germline V gene encodes CDR1 MRHNA and CDR2 SNTAGT. V shed 5 bases, J shed 7 bases, and the junction held 15 bases outside the gene matches. The CDR3 length is 16 residues. As processed by the authors: Amplification of reference gene primers provided the estimated nucleated cell counts. Clones were read by immunoSEQ multiplex PCR, and TCRdb kept only the in-frame ones, dropping some. V and J calls and clone size follow that table, whereas D and trimming were derived from the DNA. The data show roughly 280,000 clones, about nine tenths seen once. Input material: peripheral blood. The sequence was obtained from a woman between 50 and 59 years old who had recovered from COVID-19. This sequence joins TRBV6-4 and TRBJ1-2; 8 bases are a match to TRBD1. The CDR3 is CASSSYLTGARGGYTF. DNA for the CDR3: TGTGCCAGCAGTTCTTACTTGACAGGGGCCAGGGGTGGCTACACCTTC.